The 12 T cell receptor beta chains given below trace back to one sample, sequenced in a study of blood T cells in healthy people across ages. Alongside a J-beta primer mix, a sample-barcoded 5' primer served in a second PCR lasting roughly 7 to 12 cycles. TCRdb ran MiXCR on the 5' RACE reads and lists one entry per CDR3 protein. Counted here are around 500,000 distinct CDR3 sequences, 25% to 35% occurring once; the ten biggest clones make up about 3.3%. The same data also contributed to another study, on T cells of mothers and their children.

Sequencing was carried out using blood. The receptors derive from a boy aged 2 to 9 in good health.

In its sample, this clonotype was seen a few times. CDR3 coding DNA: TGTGCCAGCTCACCAAGATCACCGGGGCAAACTGAAGCTTTCTTT. This gives the protein CASSPRSPGQTEAFF. This chain connects TRBV18 to TRBJ1-1, with D maybe TRBD1 (5 bases). Trimming cost V 2 bases and J 5 bases, with 15 bases left between them. The CDR3 totals 15 residues. Germline V lookup: CDR1 KGHSH, CDR2 LQKENI.

The chain has TRBV9 and TRBJ2-5; no clear D gene. The assigned J gene may be wrong: the sequence end matches TRBJ2-1 better. The germline V gene encodes CDR1 SGDLS and CDR2 YYNGEE. The CDR3 is 14 amino acids. The CDR3 region has the DNA TGTGCCAGCAGCGTAGGGCTTCGTGGCGATGAGCAGTTCTTC. Protein sequence: CASSVGLRGDEQFF.

The CDR3 loop is CASSLAGPRETQYF. In nucleotides, the CDR3 is TGTGCCAGCAGCTTAGCGGGCCCCAGGGAGACCCAGTACTTC. The genes are TRBV11-2 and TRBJ2-5; no firm D call. CDR1 and CDR2 (germline): SGHAT, FQNNGV. With 1 base removed from V and 5 bases from J, the gap between germline ends came to 11 bases. The CDR3 runs 14 residues.

This clonotype has a handful of counts. V usage is TRBV13 and J usage is TRBJ1-1; 8 bases fit TRBD1. The germline gives CDR1 PRHDT, CDR2 FYEKMQ (reference sequence). The V and J ends lost 5 bases and 3 bases, in that order; junction bases with no gene match: 8. This CDR3 has 15 amino acids. The CDR3 protein is CASSHRGYGDTEAFF. The CDR3 DNA is TGTGCCAGCAGCCACAGGGGGTACGGGGACACTGAAGCTTTCTTT.

This clonotype was seen many times. The V and J genes are TRBV27 and TRBJ2-1; D is ambiguous. Germline V gives CDR1 MNHEY, CDR2 SMNVEV (reference sequence). Between the trimmed V and J ends, which lost 4 bases and 6 bases, there was a span of 13 bases. CDR3 size: 14 residues. The CDR3 coding sequence is TGTGCCAGCAGTTCTCTCGGGTGGAGCAATGAGCAGTTCTTC. It yields the protein CASSSLGWSNEQFF.

This clonotype was seen a handful of times. CDR3 in DNA: TGTGCCAGCAGCTTAGCGAGGACAGATGGCGATGGCTACACCTTC. It yields the protein CASSLARTDGDGYTF. The V gene is TRBV7-8, the J gene TRBJ1-2; D possibly corresponds to TRBD1 (6 bases). From germline, CDR1 is SGHVS and CDR2 FQNEAQ. The length of the CDR3 is 15 residues. V dropped 0 bases and J dropped 6 bases, with 14 bases sitting between them.

The chain employs TRBV16 and TRBJ2-7, with 8 bases matching TRBD1. This CDR3 is built from 16 residues. The V segment lost 2 bases and the J segment 1 base; nucleotides outside the gene matches: 7. The germline V gene has CDR1 KGHSY and CDR2 FQNENV. CDR3 nucleotides: TGTGCCAGCAGCCAAGTCAGGCGACAGGGGTCCTACGAGCAGTACTTC. This codes for CASSQVRRQGSYEQYF.

The V and J genes are TRBV7-3 and TRBJ2-3; D unresolved. Trimming took off 0 bases at V and 4 bases at J, with 5 bases between the two ends. Germline V gene lookup returns CDR1 SGHTA and CDR2 FQGTGA. The CDR3 covers 13 residues. The CDR3: CASSLTWADTQYF. Here the CDR3 DNA reads TGTGCCAGCAGCTTAACGTGGGCAGATACGCAGTATTTT.

CDR3 loop: CASSEALFTEPYGYTF. In nucleotides, the CDR3 is TGTGCCAGCAGTGAAGCGCTTTTTACAGAACCTTATGGCTACACCTTC. The chain has TRBV2 and TRBJ1-2, with D unclear. Germline loops: CDR1 SNHLY, CDR2 FYNNEI. The V gene lost 0 bases and the J gene lost 5 bases, with 16 bases spanning the gap. The CDR3 sequence is 16 residues long.

Turning to this clonotype: One end of the junction varies from germline; a read error may be responsible. The CDR3 DNA follows: TGCCCCAGCAGCTTGTTCGCGGGACCGGGACAAGAGACCCAGTACTTC. Translating it yields CPSSLFAGPGQETQYF. The chain combines TRBV5-1 with TRBJ2-5; D might be TRBD2 (6 bases). The CDR3 has 16 residues. Germline loops: CDR1 SGHRS, CDR2 YFSETQ.

There are a few counts of this clonotype. The CDR3: CASSLRGGRYTGELFF. For the CDR3, the DNA is TGTGCCAGCAGCTTACGCGGGGGGCGGTACACCGGGGAGCTGTTTTTT. The chain links TRBV7-2 to TRBJ2-2; TRBD2 matches at 8 bases. Germline-derived CDR1 and CDR2 are SGHTA and FQGNSA. With V trimmed by 2 bases and J by 3 bases, 5 bases remained unmatched. This CDR3 is 16 amino acids long.

This clonotype showed up just a few times. This chain links TRBV20-1 with TRBJ2-1; the D gene is possibly TRBD2 (5 bases). There are 13 residues in the CDR3. Per germline, CDR1 DFQATT and CDR2 SNEGSKA (reference sequence). V was cut by 6 bases and J by 4 bases, with 13 bases left in between. CDR3 in amino acids: CSAIATIYNEQFF. The CDR3 DNA follows: TGCAGTGCGATAGCGACAATTTACAATGAGCAGTTCTTC.